The entry that follows covers one T cell receptor (beta chain) sequence. The entry originates in a study of technical replicates of blood from several donors. Assay used: immunoSEQ multiplex PCR; TCRdb lists only in-frame clones, some missing. The sample carries roughly 82,000 clones, over 90% recorded once. V lost 2 bases, J lost 3 bases, and 11 bases lay in between. There are 15 residues in the CDR3. In germline, CDR1 is MNHNS, CDR2 SASEGT. V is TRBV6-1 and J is TRBJ1-3; no definite D call. The sequenced sample was T cells isolated from PBMCs. This TCR was sampled from a human donor in good health. CDR3 nucleotides: TGTGCCAGCAGTGAAACTGGGCAGTTTGGAAACACCATATATTTT. Its translation: CASSETGQFGNTIYF.